The present entry profiles one T cell receptor (beta chain) with its context. Its target is not known. Clones were sequenced by immunoSEQ multiplex PCR, and TCRdb holds only the in-frame ones, with some missing. The table has 80,000 or so clones, roughly nine tenths seen once. The data are from a study of OX40 agonist ivuxolimab in advanced cancers. Study context: In this cohort, patients received ivuxolimab, an agonistic anti-OX40 (CD134) antibody. Patients undergoing dose escalation presented with hepatocellular carcinoma, melanoma, renal cell or head and neck cancer. Partial responses, seen in three patients, involved one hepatocellular carcinoma and two cutaneous melanomas. Study conclusions and caveats: Clonal expansion by week 6 occurred in CD4+ and CD8+ blood T cells (at 0.1 to 3.0 mg/kg).

Sequenced here: CD4+ or CD8+ T cells sorted from blood, sampled in a trial of the OX40 agonist ivuxolimab. This receptor was identified in an adult with an advanced solid tumor such as melanoma, head and neck, liver or kidney cancer.

The CDR3 DNA sequence: TGTGCTAGTGGTTTGGTACACGCAGGGTTAACCGGGGAGCTGTTTTTT. This codes for CASGLVHAGLTGELFF. The chain carries TRBV12-5 and TRBJ2-2, with D possibly matching TRBD1 (5 bases). V was cut by 0 bases and J by 5 bases, with 13 bases left in between. This CDR3 contains 16 residues. Germline V gene data show CDR1 as LGHNT and CDR2 as FRNRAP.